This T cell receptor beta chain was profiled in a study of T cell repertoires in cytomegalovirus infection. Looking at the study overall: Indications of both CMV infection and matching HLA type were provided by public TCR beta signatures.

TCRdb used MiXCR to reprocess the reads, holding one entry per CDR3 protein. Here the sample spans 560,000 or so distinct CDR3 sequences, more than 15% being singletons. Regarding this clonotype: No conserved phenylalanine or tryptophan is present at the end of the CDR3, so a read error is the likely explanation.

The CDR3 has 13 residues. Germline loops: CDR1 KGHDR, CDR2 SFDVKD. The J segment lost 3 bases and the V segment lost 3 bases, leaving 1 base of the junction unmatched. Sequencing input: CD8+ T cells from PBMCs. The V and J genes are TRBV24-1 and TRBJ2-7; 7 bases map to TRBD2. The receptor was derived from a human donor in good health (CMV status not recorded). Some clones in this sample may be carry-over from other donors' samples. The chain's CDR3 is CATSDRGDYEQYL. CDR3 nucleotides: TGTGCCACCAGTGATCGGGGGGACTACGAGCAGTACTTA.